This TCR beta chain was captured in a study of regulatory T cells in long-lasting Graves disease. General study results and limits: Newly diagnosed disease favored TRBV20-1 and TRBJ2-1 over persistent disease. Whereas around 970 public clonotypes were shared by new patients, persistent patients shared more, at under 3,000.

Time point specified: persistent/refractory GD, antithyroid drugs over 5 years with positive TRAb. The authors made the TCR library using RNA they extracted from PBMCs. It was by American Thyroid Association guidelines that Graves' disease was diagnosed. One endocrinology department in Xi'an, China, was where patients came from. This clonotype was detected a few times. Its antigen is as yet unknown. Arm-PCR of CDR3 regions with iRepertoire HTBI primers generated TCR beta libraries. TCRdb re-called the multiplex PCR reads with MiXCR, one entry per CDR3 protein. The table lists 650,000 to 700,000 distinct CDR3 sequences, about 32% of them singletons. The CDR3 is 17 residues long. The trim removed 0 bases at V and 1 base at J, leaving 6 bases unmatched. Germline loops: CDR1 MGHRA, CDR2 YSYEKL.

The chain combines TRBV4-1 with TRBJ2-4; TRBD1 matches at 7 bases. Sequences were derived from peripheral blood mononuclear cells (PBMCs), sampled when the disease was refractory, from a patient treated with antithyroid drugs. The TCR sequence derives from a female donor with Graves disease. This CDR3 is CASSQETTGAAKNIQYF. The CDR3 DNA is TGCGCCAGCAGCCAAGAAACAACAGGGGCGGCCAAAAACATTCAGTACTTC.